Here is one T cell receptor (beta chain) with its context. What it recognizes is unknown. The sample belongs to a study of cytomegalovirus exposure and HLA in healthy donors. Study-wide results and limits: Diagnosis of cytomegalovirus status made by the classifier reportedly showed high specificity and sensitivity. In the approximately 120 validation repertoires, a later analysis found that first-cohort TCR clusters tended to co-occur.

The donors were members of the roughly 120-subject validation cohort (separate from the roughly 680-subject first cohort). Measured with immunoSEQ multiplex PCR; TCRdb has only the in-frame clones, and not every one. Seen here are around 260,000 clones, roughly 87% observed once, and the top ten hold 3% to 3.5%. The clonotype originates from a woman in her 30s in good health and CMV-seronegative. What was sequenced was PBMCs.

The CDR3 coding sequence is TGTGCCAGCAGCCACAGGCTAATGAACACTGAAGCTTTCTTT. It yields the protein CASSHRLMNTEAFF. V and J are TRBV5-6 and TRBJ1-1; maybe TRBD1 (5 bases). The germline V gene has CDR1 SGHDT and CDR2 YYEEEE. This CDR3 contains 14 residues. Between the trimmed V and J ends, which lost 4 bases and 0 bases, there was a span of 10 bases.